This TCR beta chain comes out of a study of high-grade serous ovarian cancer treatment subgroups. At the level of the study: Samples averaged 14,192 reads and approximately 7,000 unique TCR beta rearrangements.

On this clone itself: What it recognizes is unknown.

The CDR3 covers 14 residues. Germline V gene sequence: CDR1 WSHSY, CDR2 SAAADI. The ends were cut back, 11 bases at V and 7 bases at J, with 24 bases in the middle. The repertoire was sequenced with immunoSEQ multiplex PCR; TCRdb's copy has only in-frame clones and lacks some. The table records fewer than 8,500 clones, approximately 79% of them present only once. Tumor samples were taken before definitive surgery or chemotherapy. Findings of the study overall: Tumors within one patient showed repertoire similarity of roughly 0.1 to 0.8.

The receptor comes from a human donor with high-grade serous ovarian cancer. V usage is TRBV10-2 and J usage is TRBJ2-7; TRBD1 or TRBD2 may be the D gene (5 bases each). Material: tumor tissue. The CDR3: CAGSSGAPYGEQYF. DNA of the CDR3: TGCGCCGGATCTTCCGGGGCTCCATACGGGGAGCAGTACTTC.